Below, 7 T cell receptor beta chains from the same sample are listed, as sequenced in a study of blood T cell repertoires in COVID-19. Profiled with immunoSEQ multiplex PCR; TCRdb holds only in-frame clones, not every one. Of fewer than 350,000 clones listed, 87% were seen once; the top ten hold about 5.7%. Sequenced sample: PBMCs or T cells enriched from blood (not recorded which). The receptors here all came from a woman aged 40 to 49 who had recovered from COVID-19.

This chain uses TRBV13 with TRBJ2-7; D not resolved. The germline CDR1 and CDR2 sequences are PRHDT and FYEKMQ (reference sequence). V dropped 0 bases and J dropped 5 bases, with 5 bases sitting between them. This CDR3 has 12 amino acids. The CDR3, as DNA: TGTGCCAGCAGCTTAGGGGCGGACGAGCAGTACTTC. Translated: CASSLGADEQYF.

The DNA for the CDR3 is TGTGCCAGCAGTTACTCGCAAGGAGCCCTCCTCGAGCAGTACTTC. It specifies CASSYSQGALLEQYF. The V call is TRBV6-6, the J call TRBJ2-7; D not resolved. Germline-derived CDR1 and CDR2 are MNHNY and SVGAGI (reference sequence). The CDR3 runs 15 residues. V lost 0 bases to trimming and J lost 6 bases, with 15 bases between them.

The chain links TRBV24-1 to TRBJ2-1; a weak D match, TRBD2 (6 bases). Trimming removed 1 base from V and 1 base from J, with 10 bases in between. Germline V CDR1 and CDR2: KGHDR, SFDVKD. This CDR3 spans 16 amino acids. This CDR3 reads CATSDFYAGSYNEQFF. CDR3 DNA sequence: TGTGCCACCAGTGATTTCTACGCGGGGTCCTACAATGAGCAGTTCTTC.

This chain joins TRBV10-1 and TRBJ2-1, with 11 nucleotides matching TRBD2. CDR1 and CDR2 from the germline V gene are WNHNN and SYGVQD (reference sequence). The CDR3 contains 13 residues. V lost 7 bases, J lost 8 bases, and 4 bases stayed unmatched. This CDR3 reads CASKTSGSDEQFF. CDR3 coding DNA: TGCGCCAGCAAAACTAGCGGGAGTGATGAGCAGTTCTTC.

V and J are TRBV7-2 and TRBJ2-5; 9 bases match TRBD1. The CDR3 length is 15 residues. V lost 4 bases and J lost 5; bases outside the gene matches: 8. Germline CDR1 SGHTA, CDR2 FQGNSA. CDR3 region: CASSSQGTGRETQYF. The CDR3 coding sequence is TGTGCCAGCAGCTCGCAAGGGACAGGGAGGGAGACCCAGTACTTC.

The chain employs TRBV18 and TRBJ1-6; TRBD1 aligns across 8 bases. This CDR3 has 14 residues. Germline values: CDR1 KGHSH, CDR2 LQKENI. The V and J ends lost 3 bases and 8 bases, in that order; junction bases with no gene match: 3. CDR3 sequence reads: CASSPDRDYSPLHF. The CDR3 nucleotides read TGTGCCAGCTCACCGGACAGGGATTATTCACCCCTCCACTTT.

The V and J genes are TRBV7-2 and TRBJ2-2, with 7 bases matching TRBD2. There are 16 residues in the CDR3. The trim removed 5 bases at V and 3 bases at J, leaving 9 bases unmatched. Germline V gene sequence: CDR1 SGHTA, CDR2 FQGNSA. CDR3 DNA sequence: TGTGCCAGCAGCCCCAGACCTAGCGGCTACACCGGGGAGCTGTTTTTT. Its translation: CASSPRPSGYTGELFF.